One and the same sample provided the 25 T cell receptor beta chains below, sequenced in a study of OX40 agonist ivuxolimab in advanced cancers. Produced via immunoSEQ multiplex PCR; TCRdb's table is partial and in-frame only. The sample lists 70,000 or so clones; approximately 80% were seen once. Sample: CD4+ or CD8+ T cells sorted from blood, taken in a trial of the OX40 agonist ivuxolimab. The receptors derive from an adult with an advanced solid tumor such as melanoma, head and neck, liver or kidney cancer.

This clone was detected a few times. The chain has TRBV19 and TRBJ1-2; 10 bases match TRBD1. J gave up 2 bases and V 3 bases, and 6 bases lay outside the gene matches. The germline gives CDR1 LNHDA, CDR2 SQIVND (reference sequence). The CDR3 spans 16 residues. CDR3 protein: CASSIGTGERNYGYTF. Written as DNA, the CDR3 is TGTGCCAGTAGTATTGGGACAGGGGAACGAAACTATGGCTACACCTTC.

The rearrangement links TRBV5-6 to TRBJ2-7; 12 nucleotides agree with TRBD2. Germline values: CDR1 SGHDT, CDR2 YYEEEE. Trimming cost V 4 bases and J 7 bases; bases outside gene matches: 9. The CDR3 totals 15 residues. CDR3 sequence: CASSGRTSGVGEQYF. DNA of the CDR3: TGTGCCAGCAGCGGAAGGACTAGCGGGGTGGGAGAGCAGTACTTC.

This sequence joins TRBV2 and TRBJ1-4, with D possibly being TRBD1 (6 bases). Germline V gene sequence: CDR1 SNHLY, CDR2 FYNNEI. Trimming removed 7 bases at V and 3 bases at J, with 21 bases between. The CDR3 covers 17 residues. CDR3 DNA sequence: TGTGCCAGCATCGAAGGGGCCCGACAGGCCGCTAATGAAAAACTGTTTTTT. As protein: CASIEGARQAANEKLFF. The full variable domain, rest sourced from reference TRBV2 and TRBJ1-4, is EPEVTQTPSHQVTQMGQEVILRCVPISNHLYFYWYRQILGQKVEFLVSFYNNEISEKSEIFDDQFSVERPDGSNFTLKIRSTKLEDSAMYFCASIEGARQAANEKLFFGSGTQLSVL.

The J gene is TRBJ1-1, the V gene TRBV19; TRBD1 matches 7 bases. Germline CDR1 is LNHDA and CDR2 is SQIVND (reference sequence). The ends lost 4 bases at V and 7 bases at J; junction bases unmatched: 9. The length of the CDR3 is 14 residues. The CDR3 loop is CASSTMGQNGEAFF. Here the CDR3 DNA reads TGTGCCAGTAGTACAATGGGACAGAACGGTGAAGCTTTCTTT.

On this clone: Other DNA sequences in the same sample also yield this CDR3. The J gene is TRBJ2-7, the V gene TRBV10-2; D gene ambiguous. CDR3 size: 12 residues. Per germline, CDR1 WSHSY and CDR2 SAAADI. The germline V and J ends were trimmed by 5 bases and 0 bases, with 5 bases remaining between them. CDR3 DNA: TGCGCCAGCAGTCTTAGCTCCTACGAGCAGTACTTC. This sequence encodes CASSLSSYEQYF.

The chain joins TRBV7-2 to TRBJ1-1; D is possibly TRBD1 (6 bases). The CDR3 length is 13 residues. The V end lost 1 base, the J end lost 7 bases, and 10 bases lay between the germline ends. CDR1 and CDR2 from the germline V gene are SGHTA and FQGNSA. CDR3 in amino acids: CASSLERGNEAFF. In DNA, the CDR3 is TGTGCCAGCAGCTTAGAGAGGGGGAATGAAGCTTTCTTT.

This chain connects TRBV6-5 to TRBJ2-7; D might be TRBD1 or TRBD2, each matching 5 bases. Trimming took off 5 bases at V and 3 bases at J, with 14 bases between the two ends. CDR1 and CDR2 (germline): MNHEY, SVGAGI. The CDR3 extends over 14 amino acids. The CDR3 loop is CASSPGTLIYEQYF. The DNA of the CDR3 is TGTGCCAGCAGTCCAGGGACCCTAATCTACGAGCAGTACTTC.

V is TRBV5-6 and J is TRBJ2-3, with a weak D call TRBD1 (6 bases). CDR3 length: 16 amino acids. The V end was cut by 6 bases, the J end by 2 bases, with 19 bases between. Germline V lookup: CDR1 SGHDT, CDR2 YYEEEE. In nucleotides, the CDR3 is TGTGCCAGCACCTCCTTGGGACAACGGAACACAGATACGCAGTATTTT. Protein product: CASTSLGQRNTDTQYF.

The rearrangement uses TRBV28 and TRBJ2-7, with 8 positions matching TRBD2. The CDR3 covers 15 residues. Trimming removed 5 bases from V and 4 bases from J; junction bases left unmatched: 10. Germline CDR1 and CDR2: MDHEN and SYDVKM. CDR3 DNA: TGTGCCAGCAGTGTCCGGGGGGGGCCCATTTACGAGCAGTACTTC. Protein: CASSVRGGPIYEQYF. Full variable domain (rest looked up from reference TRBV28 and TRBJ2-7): DVKVTQSSRYLVKRTGEKVFLECVQDMDHENMFWYRQDPGLGLRLIYFSYDVKMKEKGDIPEGYSVSREKKERFSLILESASTNQTSMYLCASSVRGGPIYEQYFGPGTRLTVT.

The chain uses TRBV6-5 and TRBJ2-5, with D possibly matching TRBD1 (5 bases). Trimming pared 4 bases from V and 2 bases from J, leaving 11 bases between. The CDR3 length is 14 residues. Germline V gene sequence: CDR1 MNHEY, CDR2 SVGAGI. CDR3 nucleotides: TGTGCCAGCAGTTCCCCTAGGACACAAGAGACCCAGTACTTC. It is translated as CASSSPRTQETQYF.

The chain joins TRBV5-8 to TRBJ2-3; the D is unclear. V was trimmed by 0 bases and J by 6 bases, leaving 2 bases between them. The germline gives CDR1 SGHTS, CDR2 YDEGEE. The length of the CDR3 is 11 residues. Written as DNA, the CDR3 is TGTGCCAGCAGCTTGGGGGATACGCAGTATTTT. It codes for CASSLGDTQYF.

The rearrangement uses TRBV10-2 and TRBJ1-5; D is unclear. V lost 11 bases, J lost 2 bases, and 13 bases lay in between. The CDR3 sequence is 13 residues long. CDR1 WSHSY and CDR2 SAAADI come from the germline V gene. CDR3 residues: CAAGEGGNQPQHF. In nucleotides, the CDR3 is TGCGCCGCTGGGGAGGGTGGCAATCAGCCCCAGCATTTT.

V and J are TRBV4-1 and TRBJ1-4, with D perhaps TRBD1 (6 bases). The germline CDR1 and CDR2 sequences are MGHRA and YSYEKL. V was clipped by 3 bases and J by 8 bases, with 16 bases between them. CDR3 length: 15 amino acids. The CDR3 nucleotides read TGCGCCAGCAGCCATGGGGGCAGGGAGGAAGAAAAACTGTTTTTT. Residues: CASSHGGREEEKLFF.

DNA of the CDR3: TGTGCCAGCAGTCAGAATAGCAATCAGCCCCAGCATTTT. Residues: CASSQNSNQPQHF. The chain employs TRBV27 and TRBJ1-5; D is ambiguous. In germline, CDR1 is MNHEY, CDR2 SMNVEV (reference sequence). V was cut by 5 bases and J by 0 bases, with 5 bases left in between. This CDR3 has 13 residues.

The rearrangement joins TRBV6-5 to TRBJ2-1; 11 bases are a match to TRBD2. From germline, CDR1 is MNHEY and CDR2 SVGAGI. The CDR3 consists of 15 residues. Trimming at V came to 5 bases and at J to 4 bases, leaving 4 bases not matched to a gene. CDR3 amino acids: CASSNRLAGYNEQFF. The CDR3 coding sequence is TGTGCCAGCAGTAACAGACTAGCGGGGTACAATGAGCAGTTCTTC.

The CDR3 region is CASSLAGTGAKNIQYF. In nucleotides, the CDR3 is TGTGCCAGCAGCTTAGCCGGGACAGGGGCCAAAAACATTCAGTACTTC. This rearrangement joins TRBV7-2 to TRBJ2-4, with 9 positions matching TRBD1. The CDR3 runs 16 residues. V was pared by 0 bases and J by 1 base, with 1 base of the junction left unmatched. Germline CDR1 reads SGHTA; CDR2 reads FQGNSA.

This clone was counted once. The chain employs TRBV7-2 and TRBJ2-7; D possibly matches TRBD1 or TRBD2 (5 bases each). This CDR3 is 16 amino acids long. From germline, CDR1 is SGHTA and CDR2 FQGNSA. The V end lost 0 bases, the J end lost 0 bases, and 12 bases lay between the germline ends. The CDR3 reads CASSLAPGTRSYEQYF. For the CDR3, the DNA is TGTGCCAGCAGCTTAGCCCCCGGGACGCGCTCCTACGAGCAGTACTTC. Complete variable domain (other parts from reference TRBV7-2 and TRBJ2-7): GAGVSQSPSNKVTEKGKDVELRCDPISGHTALYWYRQSLGQGLEFLIYFQGNSAPDKSGLPSDRFSAERTGGSVSTLTIQRTQQEDSAVYLCASSLAPGTRSYEQYFGPGTRLTVT.

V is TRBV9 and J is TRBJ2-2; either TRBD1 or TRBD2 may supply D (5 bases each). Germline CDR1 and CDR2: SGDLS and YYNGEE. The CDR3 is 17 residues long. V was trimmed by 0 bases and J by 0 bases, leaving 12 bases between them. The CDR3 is CASSVVGGGTNTGELFF. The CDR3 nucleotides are TGTGCCAGCAGCGTAGTCGGTGGGGGAACGAACACCGGGGAGCTGTTTTTT.

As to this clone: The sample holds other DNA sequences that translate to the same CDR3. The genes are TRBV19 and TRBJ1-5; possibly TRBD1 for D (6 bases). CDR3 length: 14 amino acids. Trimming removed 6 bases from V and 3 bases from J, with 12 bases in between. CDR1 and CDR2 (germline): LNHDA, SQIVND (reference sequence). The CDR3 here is CASSLGQYNQPQHF. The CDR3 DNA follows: TGTGCCAGTAGCCTAGGACAGTACAATCAGCCCCAGCATTTT.

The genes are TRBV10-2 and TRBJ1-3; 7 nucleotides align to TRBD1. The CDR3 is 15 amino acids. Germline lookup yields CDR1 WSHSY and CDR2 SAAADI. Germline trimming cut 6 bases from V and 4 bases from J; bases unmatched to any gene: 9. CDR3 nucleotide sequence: TGCGCCAGCAGGAGCGACAGGGCGGCAGGAAACACCATATATTTT. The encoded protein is CASRSDRAAGNTIYF.

In DNA, the CDR3 is TGTGCCAGCAGTTTAAACTGGGACAGGCCATATAATTCACCCCTCCACTTT. Residues: CASSLNWDRPYNSPLHF. The rearrangement links TRBV27 to TRBJ1-6; 8 bases map to TRBD1. This CDR3 is built from 17 residues. V lost 2 bases to trimming and J lost 4 bases; unmatched junction nucleotides: 7. Germline V lookup: CDR1 MNHEY, CDR2 SMNVEV (reference sequence).

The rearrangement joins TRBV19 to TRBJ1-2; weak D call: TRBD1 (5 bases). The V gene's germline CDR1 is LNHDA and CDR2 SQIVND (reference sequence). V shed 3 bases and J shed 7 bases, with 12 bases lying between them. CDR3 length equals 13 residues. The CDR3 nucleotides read TGTGCCAGTAGTATGACAGAAAGACGTGGCTACACCTTC. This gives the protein CASSMTERRGYTF.

The CDR3 region is CASSLALMGGASYEQYF. The DNA for the CDR3 is TGTGCCAGCAGCTTAGCTTTAATGGGGGGCGCGTCCTACGAGCAGTACTTC. The chain combines TRBV7-2 with TRBJ2-7, with D perhaps matching TRBD1 or TRBD2 (6 bases each). V was trimmed by 0 bases and J by 1 base, leaving 16 bases between them. The CDR3 covers 17 residues. Germline V gene data show CDR1 as SGHTA and CDR2 as FQGNSA.

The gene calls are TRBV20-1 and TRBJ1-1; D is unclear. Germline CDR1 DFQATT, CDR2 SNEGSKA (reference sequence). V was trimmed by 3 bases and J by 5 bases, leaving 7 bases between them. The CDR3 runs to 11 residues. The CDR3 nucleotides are TGCAGTGCTAGGTTACAAACTGAAGCTTTCTTT. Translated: CSARLQTEAFF.

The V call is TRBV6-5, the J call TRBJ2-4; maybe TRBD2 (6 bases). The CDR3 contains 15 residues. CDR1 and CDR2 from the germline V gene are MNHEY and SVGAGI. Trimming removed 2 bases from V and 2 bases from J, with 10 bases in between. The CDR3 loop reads CASSYGGQTKNIQYF. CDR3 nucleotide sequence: TGTGCCAGCAGTTACGGAGGGCAGACCAAAAACATTCAGTACTTC.